The 29 T cell receptor beta chains in this list originate from one sample, sequenced in a study of lymphopenia after photon versus proton radiotherapy. Clones were read by immunoSEQ multiplex PCR, and TCRdb kept only the in-frame ones, dropping some. The table lists roughly 41,000 clones, about 83% of them singletons. Sequenced material: peripheral blood, taken from a patient treated with photon-based radiotherapy. The receptors derive from a man in his forties or fifties with gastric cancer.

The J gene is TRBJ1-4, the V gene TRBV5-8; 8 bases agree with TRBD1. Germline-derived CDR1 and CDR2 are SGHTS and YDEGEE. V shed 4 bases and J 8 bases; nucleotides not matched to a gene: 10. CDR3 length equals 15 residues. CDR3 residues: CASSRIQGAQEKLFF. The CDR3 region has the DNA TGTGCCAGCAGCCGCATTCAGGGGGCGCAGGAAAAACTGTTTTTT. Using reference TRBV5-8 and TRBJ1-4 for the parts outside the CDR3, the full variable domain is EAGVTQSPTHLIKTRGQQATLRCSPISGHTSVYWYQQALGLGLQFLLWYDEGEERNRGNFPPRFSGRQFPNYSSELNVNALELEDSALYLCASSRIQGAQEKLFFGSGTQLSVL.

The V call is TRBV7-9, the J call TRBJ2-5, with D unclear. The CDR3 covers 15 residues. Trimming took off 5 bases at V and 4 bases at J, with 17 bases between the two ends. The germline CDR1 and CDR2 sequences are SEHNR and FQNEAQ (reference sequence). The CDR3 DNA is TGTGCCAGCAGCCGTGGTCTGCAGTCCAGAGAGACCCAGTACTTC. Translation gives CASSRGLQSRETQYF.

The V gene is TRBV4-3, the J gene TRBJ1-4, with D hard to call. Germline CDR1 LGHNA, CDR2 YSLEER. Trimming took off 2 bases at V and 6 bases at J, with 10 bases between the two ends. This CDR3 is built from 14 residues. The CDR3 DNA sequence: TGCGCCAGCAGCCAACAGGCTGGAGATGAAAAACTGTTTTTT. This gives the protein CASSQQAGDEKLFF.

The chain uses TRBV7-2 and TRBJ2-2; D not certain. Germline V gene sequence: CDR1 SGHTA, CDR2 FQGNSA. The CDR3 contains 13 residues. Trimming cost V 5 bases and J 2 bases, with 6 bases left between them. In DNA, the CDR3 is TGTGCCAGCAGCCGCTCAAACACCGGGGAGCTGTTTTTT. Its protein is CASSRSNTGELFF.

This chain links TRBV6-1 with TRBJ2-3; no reliable D call. Trimming cost V 4 bases and J 1 base, with 6 bases left between them. Germline V gene lookup returns CDR1 MNHNS and CDR2 SASEGT. The CDR3 covers 13 residues. The DNA of the CDR3 is TGTGCCAGCAGTGTCCAGGGCACAGATACGCAGTATTTT. Protein product: CASSVQGTDTQYF.

This clone has a handful of counts. Other DNA sequences in the sample encode the same CDR3. The V gene is TRBV11-2, the J gene TRBJ1-5; no clear D. The V end lost 2 bases, the J end lost 0 bases, and 5 bases lay between the germline ends. From germline, CDR1 is SGHAT and CDR2 FQNNGV. The CDR3 spans 14 residues. CDR3 coding DNA: TGTGCCAGCAGCTTATCTGATAGCAATCAGCCCCAGCATTTT. Translating gives CASSLSDSNQPQHF.

The V and J genes are TRBV7-2 and TRBJ1-1; D not resolved. The germline V gene has CDR1 SGHTA and CDR2 FQGNSA. Trimming left V 6 bases short and J 1 base short, with 12 bases between. The CDR3 runs to 14 residues. The CDR3 DNA reads TGTGCCAGCAGACCCGGACGGTCGAACACTGAAGCTTTCTTT. Its translation: CASRPGRSNTEAFF.

The rearrangement links TRBV5-6 to TRBJ2-7; 11 bases map to TRBD1. Germline-derived CDR1 and CDR2 are SGHDT and YYEEEE. V trimming: 3 bases; J trimming: 2 bases; junction bases outside the gene matches: 7. This CDR3 contains 16 residues. The CDR3 spells CASSSPGTGGAYEQYF. CDR3 nucleotides: TGTGCCAGCAGCTCACCCGGGACAGGGGGGGCCTACGAGCAGTACTTC.

This rearrangement joins TRBV7-2 to TRBJ2-1, with TRBD2 matching 11 bases. The CDR3 has 15 amino acids. V was clipped by 2 bases and J by 5 bases; unmatched bases: 2. Germline V gene lookup returns CDR1 SGHTA and CDR2 FQGNSA. CDR3 nucleotide sequence: TGTGCCAGCAGCTTACTAGCGGGAGGTCACAATGAGCAGTTCTTC. Residues: CASSLLAGGHNEQFF.

The chain recombines TRBV18 with TRBJ2-4; D not resolved. The CDR3 is made up of 13 amino acids. In germline, CDR1 is KGHSH, CDR2 LQKENI. Trimming removed 0 bases at V and 4 bases at J, with 4 bases between. In nucleotides, the CDR3 is TGTGCCAGCTCACCACCTACGAAAAACATTCAGTACTTC. This translates into CASSPPTKNIQYF.

The chain is built from TRBV25-1 and TRBJ2-2, with D maybe TRBD2 (5 bases). There are 14 residues in the CDR3. Per the germline V gene, CDR1 is MGHDK and CDR2 is SYGVNS. V was pared by 3 bases and J by 5 bases, with 10 bases between. CDR3 amino acids: CASSDLDLTGELFF. CDR3 DNA: TGTGCCAGCAGTGACCTGGACTTGACCGGGGAGCTGTTTTTT.

The chain uses TRBV29-1 and TRBJ1-3; 8 bases map to TRBD1. CDR1 and CDR2 (germline): SQVTM, ANQGSEA. V lost 5 bases and J lost 2; bases outside the gene matches: 2. CDR3 length: 13 amino acids. The CDR3 loop is CSVTQGAGNTIYF. The CDR3 DNA sequence: TGCAGCGTTACACAGGGGGCTGGAAACACCATATATTTT.

The table lists this clone with a count of one. The chain uses TRBV6-5 and TRBJ1-1; D is unresolved. There are 13 residues in the CDR3. Germline values: CDR1 MNHEY, CDR2 SVGAGI. The ends were cut back, 2 bases at V and 8 bases at J, with 12 bases in the middle. In DNA form, the CDR3 reads TGTGCCAGCAGTTACGAGGTGGGGAGAGAAGCTTTCTTT. Its protein product is CASSYEVGREAFF.

The chain couples TRBV29-1 to TRBJ2-3, with TRBD2 matching 7 bases. This CDR3 is built from 14 residues. With V trimmed by 4 bases and J by 0 bases, 4 bases remained unmatched. Germline CDR1 reads SQVTM; CDR2 reads ANQGSEA. In DNA, the CDR3 is TGCAGCGTTGGAGCGGGAATAAGCACAGATACGCAGTATTTT. This translates into CSVGAGISTDTQYF.

This rearrangement joins TRBV7-6 to TRBJ2-3; 9 bases map to TRBD2. The CDR3 spans 16 residues. Germline V gives CDR1 SGHVS, CDR2 FNYEAQ. Trimming took 5 bases from V and 6 from J; bases not matched to a gene: 12. CDR3 DNA sequence: TGTGCCAGCAGCGGCCTAGCGGGAAAACCCTCCGATACGCAGTATTTT. This sequence encodes CASSGLAGKPSDTQYF.

The chain recombines TRBV7-8 with TRBJ1-1; no reliable D call. CDR1 and CDR2 (germline): SGHVS, FQNEAQ. Trimming removed 3 bases at V and 0 bases at J, with 8 bases between. The CDR3 spans 14 residues. CDR3 coding DNA: TGTGCCAGCAGCTTCAGGCGGTTGAACACTGAAGCTTTCTTT. This encodes CASSFRRLNTEAFF.

The chain combines TRBV5-4 with TRBJ2-7, with TRBD2 matching over 9 bases. Germline CDR1 is SGHNT and CDR2 is YYREEE (reference sequence). The junction had 5 bases not matched to a gene; V was cut back by 4 bases and J by 3 bases. This CDR3 region has 14 residues. The CDR3 DNA reads TGTGCCAGCAGCCTGTCTAGCGGGAACTACGAGCAGTACTTC. This translates into CASSLSSGNYEQYF.

This clone was recorded only once. The V gene is TRBV7-2, the J gene TRBJ2-7; TRBD2 aligns across 10 bases. The CDR3 is 16 residues long. Per the germline V gene, CDR1 is SGHTA and CDR2 is FQGNSA. V was clipped by 1 base and J by 4 bases; unmatched bases: 7. The CDR3 here is CASSLGSSGGGYEQYF. In DNA, the CDR3 is TGTGCCAGCAGCTTAGGCTCTAGCGGGGGAGGGTACGAGCAGTACTTC.

The chain has TRBV5-1 and TRBJ2-1; D gene ambiguous. In germline, CDR1 is SGHRS, CDR2 YFSETQ. The CDR3 contains 15 residues. Trimming took off 3 bases at V and 3 bases at J, with 13 bases between the two ends. CDR3 sequence reads: CASSSLVSLYNEQFF. CDR3 nucleotide sequence: TGCGCCAGCAGCTCTCTAGTCTCCCTCTACAATGAGCAGTTCTTC.

CDR3 DNA: TGTGCCAGCTCACCGCTAGGGACAGGGGGCGACGAGCAGTACTTC. Amino acids: CASSPLGTGGDEQYF. The J gene is TRBJ2-5, the V gene TRBV18; TRBD1 matches 12 bases. The end of the DNA is better explained by TRBJ2-7, so the J call may be wrong. The CDR3 has 15 residues. CDR1 is KGHSH, CDR2 LQKENI, per germline.

This chain links TRBV28 with TRBJ2-2; D unresolved. The V and J ends lost 3 bases and 5 bases respectively, with 4 bases between them. Germline CDR1 and CDR2: MDHEN and SYDVKM. This CDR3 spans 12 amino acids. The CDR3 nucleotides are TGTGCCAGCAGTTTGGGAACCGGGGAGCTGTTTTTT. Translation gives CASSLGTGELFF.

V gene TRBV11-2 combines with J gene TRBJ1-2; 8 bases agree with TRBD1. V lost 2 bases, J lost 5 bases, and 10 bases stayed unmatched. From germline, CDR1 is SGHAT and CDR2 FQNNGV. The CDR3 consists of 16 residues. The CDR3 spells CASSLTLQGALYGYTF. The DNA of the CDR3 is TGTGCCAGCAGCTTAACCCTCCAGGGGGCTTTATATGGCTACACCTTC.

V and J are TRBV6-1 and TRBJ2-7; maybe TRBD2 (6 bases). This CDR3 comprises 15 residues. Trimming took 1 base from V and 5 from J, leaving 15 bases between them. In germline, CDR1 is MNHNS, CDR2 SASEGT. CDR3 nucleotide sequence: TGTGCCAGCAGTGAAGTAGGAGGGCCAGGTAACGAGCAGTACTTC. Protein sequence: CASSEVGGPGNEQYF.

The chain recombines TRBV10-3 with TRBJ2-1, with 10 bases identical to TRBD2. Looked up from germline, CDR1 is ENHRY and CDR2 is SYGVKD. Trimming took 2 bases from V and 10 from J; bases not matched to a gene: 8. CDR3 size: 15 residues. The CDR3 region is CAISEGLAGDVEQFF. In DNA, the CDR3 is TGTGCCATCAGTGAGGGCCTAGCGGGAGACGTAGAGCAGTTCTTC.

The chain links TRBV6-5 to TRBJ1-2; the D is unclear. Germline assignment: CDR1 MNHEY and CDR2 SVGAGI. Trimming took off 4 bases at V and 8 bases at J, with 17 bases between the two ends. There are 14 residues in the CDR3. The CDR3 spells CASSFYSDEEGYTF. DNA for the CDR3: TGTGCCAGCAGTTTCTACTCGGATGAAGAGGGCTACACCTTC.

This clone was seen just once. J is TRBJ2-5 and V is TRBV5-1; 7 bases are a match to TRBD2. Germline V lookup: CDR1 SGHRS, CDR2 YFSETQ. This CDR3 is built from 14 residues. V shed 4 bases and J 6 bases; nucleotides not matched to a gene: 9. As DNA, the CDR3 is TGCGCCAGCAGCGGGGCGGGAGTACAAAAGACCCAGTACTTC. Its translation is CASSGAGVQKTQYF.

The rearrangement uses TRBV7-8 and TRBJ1-4; 7 nucleotides line up with TRBD1. V lost 1 base, J lost 7 bases, and 9 bases stayed unmatched. This CDR3 region has 16 residues. The germline gives CDR1 SGHVS, CDR2 FQNEAQ. The CDR3 loop is CASSLEGGQGGEKLFF. CDR3 nucleotides: TGTGCCAGCAGCTTAGAAGGGGGTCAGGGGGGTGAAAAACTGTTTTTT. The complete variable domain, with remaining parts taken from reference TRBV7-8 and TRBJ1-4, reads GAGVSQSPRYKVAKRGQDVALRCDPISGHVSLFWYQQALGQGPEFLTYFQNEAQLDKSGLPSDRFFAERPEGSVSTLKIQRTQQEDSAVYLCASSLEGGQGGEKLFFGSGTQLSVL.

Written as DNA, the CDR3 is TGTGCCAGCTCACAGGGGGTGAACACTGAAGCTTTCTTT. It yields the protein CASSQGVNTEAFF. The chain recombines TRBV18 with TRBJ1-1; TRBD1 might be the D (6 bases). Trimming stripped 4 bases from V and 0 bases from J, with 6 bases between. Germline CDR1 reads KGHSH; CDR2 reads LQKENI. This CDR3 is 13 amino acids long.

The chain uses TRBV28 and TRBJ2-2; 7 bases line up with TRBD2. This CDR3 has 16 residues. Losses at the gene ends were 7 bases for V and 6 bases for J; bases not matched to a gene: 14. Germline loops: CDR1 MDHEN, CDR2 SYDVKM. CDR3 in DNA: TGTGCCAGCACCCAACGGGGCGGGAGTAGCGCCGGGGAGCTGTTTTTT. This codes for CASTQRGGSSAGELFF.